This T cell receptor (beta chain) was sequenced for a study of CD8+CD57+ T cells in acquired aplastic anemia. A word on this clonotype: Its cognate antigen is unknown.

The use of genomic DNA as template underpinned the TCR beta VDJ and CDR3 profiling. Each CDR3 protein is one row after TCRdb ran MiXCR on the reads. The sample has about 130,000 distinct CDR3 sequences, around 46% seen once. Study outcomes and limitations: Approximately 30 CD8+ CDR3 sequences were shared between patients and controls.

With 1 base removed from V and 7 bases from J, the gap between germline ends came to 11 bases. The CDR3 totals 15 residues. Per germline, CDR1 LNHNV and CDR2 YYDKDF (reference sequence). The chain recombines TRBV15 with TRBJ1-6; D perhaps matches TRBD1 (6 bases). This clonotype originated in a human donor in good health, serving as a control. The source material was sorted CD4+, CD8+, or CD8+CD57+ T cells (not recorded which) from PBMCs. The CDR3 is CATSRGTGTNSPLHF. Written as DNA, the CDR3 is TGTGCCACCAGCAGAGGAACAGGGACCAATTCACCCCTCCACTTT.